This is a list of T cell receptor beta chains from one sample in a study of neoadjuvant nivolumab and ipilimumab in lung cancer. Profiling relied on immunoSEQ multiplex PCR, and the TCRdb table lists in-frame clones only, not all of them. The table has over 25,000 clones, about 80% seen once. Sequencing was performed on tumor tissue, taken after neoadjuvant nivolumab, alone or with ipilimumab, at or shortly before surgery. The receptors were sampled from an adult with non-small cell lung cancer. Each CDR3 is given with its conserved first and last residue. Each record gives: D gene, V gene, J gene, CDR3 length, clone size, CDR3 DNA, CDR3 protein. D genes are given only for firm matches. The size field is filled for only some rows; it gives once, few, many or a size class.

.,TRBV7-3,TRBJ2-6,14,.,TGTGCCAGCAGCGACAACTCTGGGGCCAACGTCCTGACTTTC,CASSDNSGANVLTF
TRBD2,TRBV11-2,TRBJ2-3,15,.,TGTGCCAGCAGCCCCCGGGGACTAGCTCCAGATACGCAGTATTTT,CASSPRGLAPDTQYF
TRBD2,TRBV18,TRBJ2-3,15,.,TGTGCCAGCTCACCACCCAGCGGGGCAGCGGATACGCAGTATTTT,CASSPPSGAADTQYF
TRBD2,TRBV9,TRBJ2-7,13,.,TGTGCCAGCAGCCCTTGGGGGGGCTACGAGCAGTACTTC,CASSPWGGYEQYF
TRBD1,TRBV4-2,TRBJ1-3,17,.,TGTGCCAGCAGCCAAGATGTAGGGGACAGGCGAAGAAACACCATATATTTT,CASSQDVGDRRRNTIYF
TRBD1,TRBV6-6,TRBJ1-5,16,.,TGTGCCAGCAGCCAACAGGGGACAGGGGGCAATCAGCCCCAGCATTTT,CASSQQGTGGNQPQHF
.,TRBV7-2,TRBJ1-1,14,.,TGTGCCAGCAGCTTAGTAGTACAGAACACTGAAGCTTTCTTT,CASSLVVQNTEAFF
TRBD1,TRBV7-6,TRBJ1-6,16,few,TGTGCCAGCAGCCTGGGCTGGGACAGGGGGCCTTCACCCCTCCACTTT,CASSLGWDRGPSPLHF
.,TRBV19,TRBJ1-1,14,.,TGTGCCAGTAGTACAGGGGTGTGGAACACTGAAGCTTTCTTT,CASSTGVWNTEAFF
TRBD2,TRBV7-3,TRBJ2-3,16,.,TGTGCCAGCAGCTTAAGCGGGGGGGCCGTTGGAGATACGCAGTATTTT,CASSLSGGAVGDTQYF
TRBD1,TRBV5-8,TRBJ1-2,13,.,TGTGCCAGCAGACGGACAGGGTCGGCTGGCTACACCTTC,CASRRTGSAGYTF
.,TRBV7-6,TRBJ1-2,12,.,TGTGCCAGCAGCGACCCCTACTATGGCTACACCTTC,CASSDPYYGYTF
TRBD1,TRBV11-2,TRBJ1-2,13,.,TGTGCCAGCAGCCCAACAGGGGGGTATGGCTACACCTTC,CASSPTGGYGYTF
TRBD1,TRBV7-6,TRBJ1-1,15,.,TGTGCCAGCAGCTACGGGACAGGTATGAACACTGAAGCTTTCTTT,CASSYGTGMNTEAFF
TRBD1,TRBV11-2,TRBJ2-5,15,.,TGTGCCAGCAGCCCCCGCCCGGGGACAGTAGAGACCCAGTACTTC,CASSPRPGTVETQYF
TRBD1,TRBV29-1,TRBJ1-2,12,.,TGCAGCGTCCCAGGGGGGGTCTATGGCTACACCTTC,CSVPGGVYGYTF
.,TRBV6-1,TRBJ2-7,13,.,TGTGCCAGCAGTGAAGTGGGGGTGGGCGAGCAGTACTTC,CASSEVGVGEQYF
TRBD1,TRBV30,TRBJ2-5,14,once,TGTGCCTGGAGCACGACAGGGGGCGGGGAGACCCAGTACTTC,CAWSTTGGGETQYF
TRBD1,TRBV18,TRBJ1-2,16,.,TGTGCCAGCTCACCTTCAGGGGGTACCCCTCAAGGTGGCTACACCTTC,CASSPSGGTPQGGYTF
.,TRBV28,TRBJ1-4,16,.,TGTGCCAGCAGAGAGATACAGGAGCCAACTAATGAAAAACTGTTTTTT,CASREIQEPTNEKLFF
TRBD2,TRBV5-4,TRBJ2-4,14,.,TGTGCCAGCAGCTTGAGGGAGGGTGGAAACATTCAGTACTTC,CASSLREGGNIQYF
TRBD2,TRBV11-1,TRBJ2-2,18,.,TGTGCCAGCAGCCCGACTCTAGCGGGGGGGAAAAACACCGGGGAGCTGTTTTTT,CASSPTLAGGKNTGELFF
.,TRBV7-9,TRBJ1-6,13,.,TGTGCCAGCAGCTTAGACGGGGTGTCACCCCTCCACTTT,CASSLDGVSPLHF
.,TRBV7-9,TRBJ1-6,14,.,TGTGCCAGCAGCTTCTTAGGCGACAGATCACCCCTCCACTTT,CASSFLGDRSPLHF
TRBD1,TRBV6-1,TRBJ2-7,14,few,TGTGCCAGCAGTTGGACAGGGGGAACGTACGAGCAGTACTTC,CASSWTGGTYEQYF
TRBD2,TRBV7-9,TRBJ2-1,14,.,TGTGCCAGCAGCTTAGGGCTAGCGGGAGGGGAGCAGTTCTTC,CASSLGLAGGEQFF
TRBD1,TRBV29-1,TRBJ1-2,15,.,TGCAGCGCCCAACGGACAGGGGGAGAAATCTATGGCTACACCTTC,CSAQRTGGEIYGYTF
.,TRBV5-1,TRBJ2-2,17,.,TGCGCCAGCAGCTTGGAAAGCCCCCAGGGATTAGGCGGGGAGCTGTTTTTT,CASSLESPQGLGGELFF
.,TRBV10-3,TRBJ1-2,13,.,TGTGCCATCAGTGAACAGGTTGGAGTGAGCTACACCTTC,CAISEQVGVSYTF
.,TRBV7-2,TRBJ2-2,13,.,TGTGCCAGCAGCCTGGAGCTTCTGCGGGAGCTGTTTTTT,CASSLELLRELFF
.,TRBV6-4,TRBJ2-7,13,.,TGTGCCAGCAGACGAGACAGCACCTACGAGCAGTACTTC,CASRRDSTYEQYF
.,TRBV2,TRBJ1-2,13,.,TGTGCCAGCAGTGGGCACCCGAACTATGGCTACACCTTC,CASSGHPNYGYTF
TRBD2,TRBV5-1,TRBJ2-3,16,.,TGCGCCAGCAGCTTGGGTCCTAGCGGGGGAGCAGATACGCAGTATTTT,CASSLGPSGGADTQYF
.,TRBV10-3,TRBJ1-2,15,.,TGTGCCATCAGTGAAGGTGGGCGACAGGACTATGGCTACACCTTC,CAISEGGRQDYGYTF
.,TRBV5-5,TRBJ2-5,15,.,TGTGCCAGCAGCTTGGAAGGGGCTACAGGGCCAACCCAGTACTTC,CASSLEGATGPTQYF
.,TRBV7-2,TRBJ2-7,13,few,TGTGCCAGCAGCTTATCTGGGTCCTACGAGCAGTACTTC,CASSLSGSYEQYF
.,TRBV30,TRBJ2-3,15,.,TGTGCCTGGACTAAAGGGGTATTTCGCACAGATACGCAGTATTTT,CAWTKGVFRTDTQYF
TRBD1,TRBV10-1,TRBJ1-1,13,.,TGCGCCAGCAGTACGGACAGGTTCACTGAAGCTTTCTTT,CASSTDRFTEAFF
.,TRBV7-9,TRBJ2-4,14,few,TGTGCCAGCAGCTCTCAGGGGGCCAAAAACATTCAGTACTTC,CASSSQGAKNIQYF
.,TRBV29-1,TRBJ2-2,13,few,TGCAGCGTTGATAAGGGGGTCACCGGGGAGCTGTTTTTT,CSVDKGVTGELFF
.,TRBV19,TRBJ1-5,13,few,TGTGCCAGTAGACGAACAGCCCATCAGCCCCAGCATTTT,CASRRTAHQPQHF
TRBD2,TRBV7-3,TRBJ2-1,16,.,TGTGCCAGCAGCTTAACCGGGGGGGCCTCCTACAATGAGCAGTTCTTC,CASSLTGGASYNEQFF
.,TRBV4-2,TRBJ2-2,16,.,TGTGCCAGCAGCCAAGAACGCGGGCGAAACACCGGGGAGCTGTTTTTT,CASSQERGRNTGELFF
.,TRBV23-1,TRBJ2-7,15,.,TGCGCCAGCAGTCAATCGGGCAGGTGGGCTCTCGAGCAGTACTTC,CASSQSGRWALEQYF
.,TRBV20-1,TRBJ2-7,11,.,TGCAGTGCTAGAGATGAGTCAGGGCGTTTCTTC,CSARDESGRFF
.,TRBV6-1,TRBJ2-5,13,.,TGTGCCAGCAGTGGAACTCGAGAAGAGACCCAGTACTTC,CASSGTREETQYF
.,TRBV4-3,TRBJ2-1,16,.,TGCGCCAGCAGCCAAGGTCATAGGGGGGGAGGGAATGAGCAGTTCTTC,CASSQGHRGGGNEQFF
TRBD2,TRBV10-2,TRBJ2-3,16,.,TGCGCCAGCACCCTGACTAGCGGGGGTCGCACAGATACGCAGTATTTT,CASTLTSGGRTDTQYF
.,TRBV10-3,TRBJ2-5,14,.,TGTGCCATCAGTGAGTCGGGGGGCGCGGAGACCCAGTACTTC,CAISESGGAETQYF
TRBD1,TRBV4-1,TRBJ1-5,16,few,TGCGCCAGCAGCCAACCGGGACAGGGGGACCGTCAGCCCCAGCATTTT,CASSQPGQGDRQPQHF
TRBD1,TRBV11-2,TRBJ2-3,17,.,TGTGCCAGCAGCTTAAGGAGGGGGGACAGGGGGACAGATACGCAGTATTTT,CASSLRRGDRGTDTQYF
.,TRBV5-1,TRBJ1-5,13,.,TGCGCCAGCAGCTCCGAGGGTGAGCAGCCCCAGCATTTT,CASSSEGEQPQHF
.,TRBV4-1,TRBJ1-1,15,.,TGCGCCAGCAGCCAAGATGCGCGGGGAGATACTGAAGCTTTCTTT,CASSQDARGDTEAFF
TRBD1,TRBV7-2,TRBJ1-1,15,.,TGTGCCAGCAGCTCGGGGGGACAGTTGAACACTGAAGCTTTCTTT,CASSSGGQLNTEAFF
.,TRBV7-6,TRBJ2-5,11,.,TGTGCCAGCAGCTTAGGGTTGACCCAGTACTTC,CASSLGLTQYF
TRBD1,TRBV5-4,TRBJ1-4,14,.,TGTGCCAGCAGCGCCCTGGGGACAGATGAAAAACTGTTTTTT,CASSALGTDEKLFF
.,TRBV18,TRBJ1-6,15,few,TGTGCCAGCTCACCGAATTCCGGGGGAGATTCACCCCTCCACTTT,CASSPNSGGDSPLHF